Following are 28 T cell receptor beta chains from one sample sequenced in a study of human T cells and chemical hapten exposure. TCRdb redid the calling of the RACE reads with MiXCR, one entry per CDR3 protein. Altogether just under 350,000 distinct CDR3 sequences are present, around 7% being singletons, with the ten largest covering 7.5% to 9%. The sample's time point: patch test 1, 2 weeks after DPC sensitization. Treatment of the sample: therapeutic diphenylcyclopropenone sensitization with weekly scalp DPC. The source was whole blood, collected in connection with sensitization to the hapten diphenylcyclopropenone (DPC). The receptors here all came from a woman under 30 with alopecia areata. Some clones in this sample may be carry-over from other donors' samples.

This clonotype came up a few times. This rearrangement joins TRBV9 to TRBJ2-6; no clear D. This CDR3 comprises 16 residues. Germline V lookup: CDR1 SGDLS, CDR2 YYNGEE. Deletions cut 0 bases from V and 1 base from J, with 8 bases between. The CDR3 here is CASSVEALSGANVLTF. The CDR3 nucleotides read TGTGCCAGCAGCGTAGAAGCCTTATCTGGGGCCAACGTCCTGACTTTC.

The chain carries TRBV27 and TRBJ1-5; D not certain. The CDR3 is 13 amino acids. CDR1 MNHEY and CDR2 SMNVEV come from the germline V gene (reference sequence). V gave up 3 bases and J gave up 6 bases, with 9 bases separating them. Here the CDR3 DNA reads TGTGCCAGCAGTTTGAAGGGAACTCAGCCCCAGCATTTT. Translated: CASSLKGTQPQHF.

This clonotype has just a few counts. This chain joins TRBV20-1 and TRBJ1-1; 10 nucleotides agree with TRBD1. V shed 0 bases and J 1 base; nucleotides not matched to a gene: 5. Germline values: CDR1 DFQATT, CDR2 SNEGSKA (reference sequence). This CDR3 is 16 amino acids long. CDR3 in amino acids: CSARDPGTGENTEAFF. The CDR3 nucleotides read TGCAGTGCTAGAGATCCGGGGACAGGGGAGAACACTGAAGCTTTCTTT.

This clonotype was found many times. The CDR3 region has the DNA TGTGCCAGCATTACGGGACAGGGTAAAAATCAGCCCCAGCATTTT. Its translation is CASITGQGKNQPQHF. This rearrangement joins TRBV28 to TRBJ1-5, with 9 bases identical to TRBD1. Germline V gene lookup returns CDR1 MDHEN and CDR2 SYDVKM. V dropped 7 bases and J dropped 4; count of bases not matched to a gene: 8. CDR3 length equals 15 residues.

With regard to this clonotype: A much more abundant neighbour one base away suggests this may be a read error. This CDR3 reads CASSQTNTGELFF. CDR3 nucleotide sequence: TGTGCCAGCAGCCAAACGAACACCGGGGAGCTGTTTTTT. The V and J genes are TRBV3-1 and TRBJ2-2; unclear D gene. V was pared by 2 bases and J by 0 bases, with 1 base between. The CDR3 is made up of 13 amino acids. Germline CDR1 and CDR2: LGHDT and YNNKEL (reference sequence).

The CDR3 nucleotides are TGTGCCAGCAGTGTACAACTACCATCAACTAATGAAAAACTGTTTTTT. This encodes CASSVQLPSTNEKLFF. This chain uses TRBV6-1 with TRBJ1-4; D is undetermined. Germline V lookup: CDR1 MNHNS, CDR2 SASEGT. Trimming left V 4 bases short and J 0 bases short, with 12 bases between. This CDR3 has 16 residues.

This clonotype was seen a few times. The chain uses TRBV7-2 and TRBJ2-3, with 7 nucleotides matching TRBD2. The V segment lost 3 bases and the J segment 2 bases; nucleotides outside the gene matches: 8. The CDR3 length is 16 residues. Germline loops: CDR1 SGHTA, CDR2 FQGNSA. The CDR3 sequence is CASSFGFSGATDTQYF. In DNA form, the CDR3 reads TGTGCCAGCAGCTTCGGCTTCAGCGGGGCCACAGATACGCAGTATTTT.

This clonotype was detected ten times or more. The chain carries TRBV5-1 and TRBJ2-3; maybe TRBD2 (6 bases). The CDR3 extends over 16 amino acids. V dropped 3 bases and J dropped 2 bases, with 16 bases sitting between them. CDR1 and CDR2 from the germline V gene are SGHRS and YFSETQ. CDR3 in amino acids: CASSWGGTDHTDTQYF. The CDR3 DNA follows: TGCGCCAGCAGCTGGGGCGGGACGGATCACACAGATACGCAGTATTTT.

In its sample, this clonotype was seen many times. This chain uses TRBV5-1 with TRBJ2-7; D gene ambiguous. The germline V and J ends were trimmed by 2 bases and 2 bases, with 8 bases remaining between them. The CDR3 covers 13 residues. Per germline, CDR1 SGHRS and CDR2 YFSETQ. The CDR3 here is CASSFSRPYEQYF. CDR3 nucleotide sequence: TGCGCCAGCAGCTTTTCGAGACCCTACGAGCAGTACTTC.

The chain joins TRBV12-5 to TRBJ1-1; no clear D. The CDR3 is 13 residues long. V lost 3 bases and J 0 bases, leaving 5 bases between the germline ends. CDR1 LGHNT and CDR2 FRNRAP come from the germline V gene. The CDR3 is CASGFRLNTEAFF. The DNA for the CDR3 is TGTGCTAGTGGTTTTCGGTTGAACACTGAAGCTTTCTTT. Looking up the rest from reference TRBV12-5 and TRBJ1-1 gives the full variable domain: DARVTQTPRHKVTEMGQEVTMRCQPILGHNTVFWYRQTMMQGLELLAYFRNRAPLDDSGMPKDRFSAEMPDATLATLKIQPSEPRDSAVYFCASGFRLNTEAFFGQGTRLTVV.

This clonotype was detected many times. The rearrangement links TRBV12-3 or TRBV12-4 to TRBJ2-4; a weak D match, TRBD2 (6 bases). This CDR3 region has 15 residues. The V gene lost 7 bases and the J gene lost 0 bases, with 13 bases spanning the gap. In DNA form, the CDR3 reads TGTGCCAGCAACTCTTGGAGGGGAGCCAAAAACATTCAGTACTTC. As protein: CASNSWRGAKNIQYF.

This clonotype was observed a handful of times. The chain uses TRBV28 and TRBJ1-3; D is unclear. CDR3 length: 15 amino acids. V was cut by 2 bases and J by 2 bases, with 10 bases left in between. The germline V gene encodes CDR1 MDHEN and CDR2 SYDVKM. CDR3 residues: CASSLGGFTGNTIYF. The CDR3 DNA is TGTGCCAGCAGTTTAGGAGGGTTTACTGGAAACACCATATATTTT. Supplemented by reference TRBV28 and TRBJ1-3, the full variable domain reads DVKVTQSSRYLVKRTGEKVFLECVQDMDHENMFWYRQDPGLGLRLIYFSYDVKMKEKGDIPEGYSVSREKKERFSLILESASTNQTSMYLCASSLGGFTGNTIYFGEGSWLTVV.

The chain joins TRBV12-3 or TRBV12-4 to TRBJ2-1, with a weak D call TRBD2 (5 bases). The length of the CDR3 is 13 residues. V was shortened by 6 bases and J by 4 bases, with 10 bases between the two germline ends. This chain's CDR3 is CASRPPGYNEQFF. For the CDR3, the DNA is TGTGCCAGCAGGCCTCCGGGATACAATGAGCAGTTCTTC.

This clonotype occurred a few times. The gene calls are TRBV4-3 and TRBJ2-1; the D gene is possibly TRBD1 (5 bases). The CDR3 consists of 16 residues. Trimming removed 1 base at V and 6 bases at J, with 16 bases between. The V gene's germline CDR1 is LGHNA and CDR2 YSLEER. This chain's CDR3 is CASSQGRGLRGNEQFF. The CDR3 DNA is TGCGCCAGCAGCCAAGGTCGCGGCCTTAGGGGCAATGAGCAGTTCTTC.

The gene calls are TRBV3-1 and TRBJ2-5; D remains unclear. Trimming shortened V by 1 base and J by 6 bases, and 6 bases separated the two germline ends. The CDR3 loop spans 12 amino acids. CDR1 is LGHDT and CDR2 is YNNKEL in the germline V gene (reference sequence). DNA of the CDR3: TGTGCCAGCAGCCAAGTTAGGCAGACCCAGTACTTC. Its translation is CASSQVRQTQYF.

This rearrangement joins TRBV29-1 to TRBJ1-1; the match to TRBD1 covers 7 bases. The germline gives CDR1 SQVTM, CDR2 ANQGSEA. The ends lost 2 bases at V and 8 bases at J; junction bases unmatched: 8. The CDR3 sequence is 13 residues long. CDR3 sequence: CSVERTGNVEAFF. CDR3 coding DNA: TGCAGCGTTGAAAGGACAGGTAACGTCGAAGCTTTCTTT.

This chain connects TRBV28 to TRBJ2-3; 10 positions agree with TRBD2. Looked up from germline, CDR1 is MDHEN and CDR2 is SYDVKM. Germline trimming cut 4 bases from V and 6 bases from J; bases unmatched to any gene: 16. The CDR3 length is 18 residues. CDR3 nucleotides: TGTGCCAGCAGTTCCCTAGAGGGTAGCGGGGGGTCCTTGGATACGCAGTATTTT. Its translation is CASSSLEGSGGSLDTQYF.

Concerning this clonotype: A much larger clone sits a single nucleotide away, making a read error possible. This chain connects TRBV7-2 to TRBJ2-7; tentative D call: TRBD2 (5 bases). The ends were cut back, 5 bases at V and 3 bases at J, with 14 bases in the middle. This CDR3 spans 14 amino acids. The V gene's germline CDR1 is SGHTA and CDR2 FQGNSA. CDR3 sequence (DNA): TGTGCCAGCAGCCGTAGCGTGGGGAGCTACGAGCAGTACTTC. Translating it yields CASSRSVGSYEQYF.

This clonotype was seen at least ten times. CDR3 sequence reads: CASSLSPGLAGDTQYF. The CDR3 region has the DNA TGTGCCAGCAGTCTCTCACCGGGACTAGCTGGAGATACGCAGTATTTT. The rearrangement joins TRBV27 to TRBJ2-3; TRBD2 matches 9 bases. This CDR3 contains 16 residues. V trimming: 5 bases; J trimming: 5 bases; junction bases outside the gene matches: 11. Germline lookup yields CDR1 MNHEY and CDR2 SMNVEV (reference sequence).

This clonotype was counted ten times or more. The V and J genes are TRBV27 and TRBJ2-7; D possibly uses TRBD1 or TRBD2 (5 bases each). The CDR3 contains 13 residues. Trimming stripped 8 bases from V and 6 bases from J, with 17 bases between. From germline, CDR1 is MNHEY and CDR2 SMNVEV (reference sequence). The CDR3 coding sequence is TGTGCCAGCTCCGGGACGTATGTCCGCGAGCAGTACTTC. The encoded protein is CASSGTYVREQYF.

This clonotype showed up many times. The J gene is TRBJ1-3, the V gene TRBV4-3; no firm D call. The germline V gene has CDR1 LGHNA and CDR2 YSLEER. V lost 1 base and J 4 bases, leaving 11 bases between the germline ends. The CDR3 is 15 residues long. CDR3 sequence reads: CASSQAATLGNTIYF. CDR3 sequence (DNA): TGCGCCAGCAGCCAAGCCGCGACTTTAGGAAACACCATATATTTT.

This clonotype was counted between two and nine times. The rearrangement uses TRBV3-1 and TRBJ1-2, with D possibly TRBD1 on 6 matching bases. Trimming removed 0 bases from V and 4 bases from J, with 18 bases in between. The germline CDR1 and CDR2 sequences are LGHDT and YNNKEL (reference sequence). This CDR3 region has 17 residues. The CDR3 region is CASSQDGVQGHCYGYTF. The CDR3 region has the DNA TGTGCCAGCAGCCAAGATGGAGTGCAGGGGCACTGCTATGGCTACACCTTC.

The table lists this clonotype with a few counts. The genes are TRBV6-2 or TRBV6-3 and TRBJ1-2, with D uncertain. The CDR3 loop spans 13 amino acids. The germline V and J ends were trimmed by 2 bases and 0 bases, with 4 bases remaining between them. Germline lookup yields CDR1 MNHEY and CDR2 SVGEGT. CDR3 protein: CASSYATNYGYTF. Written as DNA, the CDR3 is TGTGCCAGCAGTTACGCGACTAACTATGGCTACACCTTC.

The chain recombines TRBV20-1 with TRBJ1-2; 8 bases align to TRBD1. The CDR3 consists of 13 residues. Germline CDR1 and CDR2: DFQATT and SNEGSKA (reference sequence). The ends lost 4 bases at V and 10 bases at J; junction bases unmatched: 11. The CDR3: CSATHYLDRDYTF. The DNA of the CDR3 is TGCAGTGCTACTCATTACCTGGACAGGGACTACACCTTC.

The chain uses TRBV27 and TRBJ1-1; perhaps TRBD1 as D (5 bases). The germline V and J ends were trimmed by 5 bases and 0 bases, with 10 bases remaining between them. Germline V gene lookup returns CDR1 MNHEY and CDR2 SMNVEV (reference sequence). This CDR3 has 14 residues. CDR3 nucleotides: TGTGCCAGCAGTGTGACAGACATGAACACTGAAGCTTTCTTT. Translated, it gives CASSVTDMNTEAFF.

Only a few counts were recorded for this clonotype. The V gene is TRBV14, the J gene TRBJ1-2; unclear D gene. V was clipped by 4 bases and J by 4 bases, with 10 bases between them. Germline V gives CDR1 SGHDN, CDR2 FVKESK. The CDR3 contains 13 residues. The CDR3 DNA follows: TGTGCCAGCAGCCCTTCGACGGGCTATGGCTACACCTTC. This codes for CASSPSTGYGYTF.

V is TRBV2 and J is TRBJ2-3; D is unclear. V was shortened by 1 base and J by 3 bases, with 2 bases between the two germline ends. In germline, CDR1 is SNHLY, CDR2 FYNNEI. The CDR3 is made up of 12 amino acids. CDR3 bases: TGTGCCAGCAGTGAAGAAACAGATACGCAGTATTTT. This codes for CASSEETDTQYF.

The table lists this clonotype with many counts. The V gene is TRBV15, the J gene TRBJ2-2; D uncertain. Germline assignment: CDR1 LNHNV and CDR2 YYDKDF (reference sequence). CDR3 length equals 14 residues. V lost 1 base and J 2 bases, leaving 5 bases between the germline ends. CDR3 residues: CATSRVGNTGELFF. The CDR3 nucleotides are TGTGCCACCAGCAGAGTTGGAAACACCGGGGAGCTGTTTTTT.